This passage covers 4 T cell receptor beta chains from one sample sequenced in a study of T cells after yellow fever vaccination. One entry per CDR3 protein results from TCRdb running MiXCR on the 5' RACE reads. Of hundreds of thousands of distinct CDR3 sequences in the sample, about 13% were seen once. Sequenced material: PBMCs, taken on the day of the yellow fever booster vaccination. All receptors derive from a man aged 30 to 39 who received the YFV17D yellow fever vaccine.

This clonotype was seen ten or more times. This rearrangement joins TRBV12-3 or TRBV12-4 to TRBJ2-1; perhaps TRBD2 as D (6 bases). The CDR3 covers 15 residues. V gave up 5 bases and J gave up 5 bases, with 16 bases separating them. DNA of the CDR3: TGTGCCAGCAGTCCTTACGGGGGAGCGAACAATGAGCAGTTCTTC. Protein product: CASSPYGGANNEQFF.

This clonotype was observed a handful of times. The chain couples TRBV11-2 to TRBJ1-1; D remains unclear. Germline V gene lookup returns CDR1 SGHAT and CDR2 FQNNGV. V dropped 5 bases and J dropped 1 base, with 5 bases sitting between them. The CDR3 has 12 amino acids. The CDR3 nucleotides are TGTGCCAGCAGCGAGCAGAACACTGAAGCTTTCTTT. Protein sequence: CASSEQNTEAFF.

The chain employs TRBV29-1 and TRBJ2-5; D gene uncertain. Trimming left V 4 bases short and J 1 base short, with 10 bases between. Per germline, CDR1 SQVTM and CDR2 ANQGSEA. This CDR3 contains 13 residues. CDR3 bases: TGCAGCGTTGTTCCAGGCAGCCAAGAGACCCAGTACTTC. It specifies CSVVPGSQETQYF.

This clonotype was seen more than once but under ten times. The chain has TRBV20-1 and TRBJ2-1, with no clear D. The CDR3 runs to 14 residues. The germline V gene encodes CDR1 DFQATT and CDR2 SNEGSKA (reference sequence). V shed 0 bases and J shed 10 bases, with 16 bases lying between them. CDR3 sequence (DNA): TGCAGTGCTAGAGATCATTATCCGTTTTCAGAGCAGTTCTTC. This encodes CSARDHYPFSEQFF.